These 25 T cell receptor beta chains were all obtained from the same sample, sequenced in a study of radiation and T cells in renal cell carcinoma. Measured with immunoSEQ multiplex PCR; TCRdb has only the in-frame clones, and not every one. Of 100,000 to 150,000 clones in the sample, approximately 90% were seen once. Time point defined: blood 2 weeks post-SBRT. The treatment was: 15 Gy SBRT to primary tumor, nephrectomy 4 weeks later. The sample was blood, taken from a patient whose treatment included radiotherapy and nephrectomy. Receptors were obtained from a woman in her 70s with renal cell carcinoma.

This chain connects TRBV7-6 to TRBJ2-7, with 9 bases lining up with TRBD1. There are 15 residues in the CDR3. J gave up 5 bases and V 5 bases, and 10 bases lay outside the gene matches. The germline V gene encodes CDR1 SGHVS and CDR2 FNYEAQ. The CDR3 DNA reads TGTGCCAGCAGCCTAACGGACAGGGGCTTCAACGAGCAGTACTTC. It codes for CASSLTDRGFNEQYF.

The chain combines TRBV6-6 with TRBJ2-5; 7 nucleotides line up with TRBD2. The J segment lost 4 bases and the V segment lost 5 bases, leaving 7 bases of the junction unmatched. There are 14 residues in the CDR3. The germline V gene encodes CDR1 MNHNY and CDR2 SVGAGI (reference sequence). CDR3 residues: CASSTQTSPETQYF. The CDR3 DNA follows: TGTGCCAGCAGTACCCAGACTAGCCCAGAGACCCAGTACTTC.

This clone is a singleton in its sample. The chain recombines TRBV4-2 with TRBJ1-4; D gene uncertain. The CDR3 totals 16 residues. Germline V gene sequence: CDR1 LGHNA, CDR2 YNFKEQ. V was shortened by 2 bases and J by 0 bases, with 10 bases between the two germline ends. The CDR3: CASSQTDITTNEKLFF. The CDR3 DNA follows: TGTGCCAGCAGCCAAACAGACATCACAACTAATGAAAAACTGTTTTTT.

Here the CDR3 DNA reads TGTGCCAGCAGCCCGAGGACTAGCGGGGAGACCCAGTACTTC. Translated: CASSPRTSGETQYF. The chain combines TRBV4-2 with TRBJ2-5; 11 nucleotides align to TRBD2. The CDR3 loop spans 14 amino acids. Germline V gene data show CDR1 as LGHNA and CDR2 as YNFKEQ. V was pared by 4 bases and J by 5 bases, with 3 bases of the junction left unmatched.

The rearrangement links TRBV5-1 to TRBJ1-2; D not certain. The V gene lost 0 bases and the J gene lost 8 bases, with 14 bases spanning the gap. Per the germline V gene, CDR1 is SGHRS and CDR2 is YFSETQ. The CDR3 spans 14 residues. This chain's CDR3 is CASSLDRAAGGYTF. As DNA, the CDR3 is TGCGCCAGCAGCTTGGATCGGGCGGCGGGAGGCTACACCTTC.

The chain recombines TRBV7-9 with TRBJ2-7; D may correspond to TRBD1 or TRBD2 (5 bases each). The CDR3 is made up of 14 amino acids. The germline V and J ends were trimmed by 7 bases and 6 bases, with 19 bases remaining between them. Per the germline V gene, CDR1 is SEHNR and CDR2 is FQNEAQ (reference sequence). The CDR3 DNA is TGTGCCAGCACCAAAACCGGGACCAGAGGCGAGCAGTACTTC. Translation: CASTKTGTRGEQYF.

V and J are TRBV30 and TRBJ2-5; D assignment may be TRBD1 or TRBD2 (5 bases each). CDR3 length: 14 residues. The germline V gene has CDR1 GTSNPN and CDR2 SVGIG (reference sequence). The ends were cut back, 5 bases at V and 2 bases at J, with 15 bases in the middle. The CDR3 DNA reads TGTGCCTGGGCTTCAGGGACCCATCAAGAGACCCAGTACTTC. This codes for CAWASGTHQETQYF.

The V call is TRBV5-1, the J call TRBJ2-2, with 7 bases lining up with TRBD2. CDR3 length: 15 amino acids. The germline CDR1 and CDR2 sequences are SGHRS and YFSETQ. Trimming took 5 bases from V and 1 from J; bases not matched to a gene: 5. The CDR3 DNA follows: TGCGCCAGCAGGGATGGCGGGGGGAACACCGGGGAGCTGTTTTTT. It encodes CASRDGGGNTGELFF.

The sample holds a few counts of this clone. The genes are TRBV9 and TRBJ1-1; D may be TRBD1 (5 bases). Germline V lookup: CDR1 SGDLS, CDR2 YYNGEE. This CDR3 contains 15 residues. Trimming stripped 3 bases from V and 1 base from J, with 13 bases between. The CDR3 loop reads CASSARGAGNTEAFF. In DNA form, the CDR3 reads TGTGCCAGCAGCGCGAGAGGGGCCGGGAACACTGAAGCTTTCTTT. The entire variable domain, with the rest obtained from reference TRBV9 and TRBJ1-1, is as follows: DSGVTQTPKHLITATGQRVTLRCSPRSGDLSVYWYQQSLDQGLQFLIQYYNGEERAKGNILERFSAQQFPDLHSELNLSSLELGDSALYFCASSARGAGNTEAFFGQGTRLTVV.

V is TRBV27 and J is TRBJ1-6, with 7 bases that match TRBD1. With 3 bases clipped from V and 12 bases from J, the junction kept 14 bases outside the gene matches. Germline CDR1 is MNHEY and CDR2 is SMNVEV (reference sequence). This CDR3 spans 16 amino acids. The CDR3 sequence: CASSLITGRTGKPLHF. Written as DNA, the CDR3 is TGTGCCAGCAGTTTGATAACAGGGCGGACAGGAAAACCCCTCCACTTT.

This rearrangement joins TRBV5-1 to TRBJ1-1; no definite D call. Between the trimmed V and J ends, which lost 0 bases and 5 bases, there was a span of 11 bases. Per germline, CDR1 SGHRS and CDR2 YFSETQ. The CDR3 loop spans 14 amino acids. The CDR3: CASSLAPGGTEAFF. The DNA of the CDR3 is TGCGCCAGCAGCTTGGCCCCGGGTGGGACTGAAGCTTTCTTT. The entire variable domain, with the rest obtained from reference TRBV5-1 and TRBJ1-1, is as follows: KAGVTQTPRYLIKTRGQQVTLSCSPISGHRSVSWYQQTPGQGLQFLFEYFSETQRNKGNFPGRFSGRQFSNSRSEMNVSTLELGDSALYLCASSLAPGGTEAFFGQGTRLTVV.

The rearrangement uses TRBV9 and TRBJ2-3; 11 bases line up with TRBD2. After removal of 0 bases from V and 5 bases from J, the junction contained 2 bases not matched to a gene. Germline lookup yields CDR1 SGDLS and CDR2 YYNGEE. This CDR3 spans 15 amino acids. The CDR3 bases are TGTGCCAGCAGCGTAGCTAGCGGGGGGCGAGATACGCAGTATTTT. As protein: CASSVASGGRDTQYF.

The V gene is TRBV5-1, the J gene TRBJ2-7; TRBD1 is a possible D gene (5 bases). Germline V gene data show CDR1 as SGHRS and CDR2 as YFSETQ. V lost 0 bases and J 1 base, leaving 5 bases between the germline ends. The CDR3 covers 13 residues. CDR3 nucleotide sequence: TGCGCCAGCAGCTTGGAGGGGTCCTACGAGCAGTACTTC. It is translated as CASSLEGSYEQYF.

This chain links TRBV5-8 with TRBJ1-5; no firm D call. The V end was cut by 4 bases, the J end by 2 bases, with 13 bases between. The CDR3 spans 15 residues. Germline V gives CDR1 SGHTS, CDR2 YDEGEE. The DNA for the CDR3 is TGTGCCAGCAGCAGGCCGGAGGGTGGCAATCAGCCCCAGCATTTT. Protein: CASSRPEGGNQPQHF.

The chain uses TRBV6-6 and TRBJ2-7, with a weak D call TRBD2 (5 bases). Trimming pared 2 bases from V and 3 bases from J, leaving 14 bases between. The germline V gene encodes CDR1 MNHNY and CDR2 SVGAGI (reference sequence). CDR3 length: 15 amino acids. Written as DNA, the CDR3 is TGTGCCAGCAGTTACGGGCAGAACGAGGGCTACGAGCAGTACTTC. This encodes CASSYGQNEGYEQYF.

V gene TRBV6-5 combines with J gene TRBJ1-5; 10 bases are a match to TRBD1. CDR1 and CDR2 (germline): MNHEY, SVGAGI. V shed 6 bases and J 7 bases; nucleotides not matched to a gene: 9. The CDR3 consists of 15 residues. DNA for the CDR3: TGTGCCAGCAGCCCTAGGACAGGGGGAGGCCAGCCCCAGCATTTT. Its translation: CASSPRTGGGQPQHF.

The chain recombines TRBV15 with TRBJ2-7, with 8 bases aligning to TRBD1. CDR3 length: 14 amino acids. V shed 3 bases and J 3 bases; nucleotides not matched to a gene: 4. Germline-derived CDR1 and CDR2 are LNHNV and YYDKDF (reference sequence). The CDR3 region has the DNA TGTGCCACCAGCAGGGGGACAGGCGACTACGAGCAGTACTTC. It specifies CATSRGTGDYEQYF.

The chain recombines TRBV2 with TRBJ2-1; weak D call: TRBD1 (5 bases). Germline V gives CDR1 SNHLY, CDR2 FYNNEI. This CDR3 is 15 amino acids long. V lost 3 bases, J lost 7 bases, and 16 bases lay in between. The CDR3 coding sequence is TGTGCCAGCAGTGACATTGGGGCCGTAAGTAATGAGCAGTTCTTC. It specifies CASSDIGAVSNEQFF.

This chain connects TRBV6-6 to TRBJ1-2, with 9 positions matching TRBD1. The CDR3 length is 16 residues. CDR1 and CDR2 (germline): MNHNY, SVGAGI (reference sequence). Losses at the gene ends were 4 bases for V and 5 bases for J; bases not matched to a gene: 11. The CDR3 region is CASSFPASDRGYGYTF. The CDR3 DNA sequence: TGTGCCAGCAGTTTCCCAGCCTCGGACAGGGGATATGGCTACACCTTC.

The V and J genes are TRBV28 and TRBJ1-2; TRBD1 matches at 7 bases. This CDR3 has 15 residues. Trimming took 1 base from V and 7 from J; bases not matched to a gene: 9. Germline assignment: CDR1 MDHEN and CDR2 SYDVKM. The CDR3 region has the DNA TGTGCCAGCAGTTTATATCAGGGGCCAGGGGGTGGCTACACCTTC. It codes for CASSLYQGPGGGYTF.

This clone has more than one count but fewer than ten. V and J are TRBV15 and TRBJ1-1; unclear D gene. This CDR3 is 12 amino acids long. Trimming took 5 bases from V and 8 from J, leaving 12 bases between them. Germline V gene lookup returns CDR1 LNHNV and CDR2 YYDKDF (reference sequence). CDR3 in DNA: TGTGCCACCAGCCCCGCCAGGACGGAAGCTTTCTTT. It translates to CATSPARTEAFF.

The chain couples TRBV6-4 to TRBJ2-1; 7 bases are shared with TRBD2. CDR1 is MRHNA and CDR2 is SNTAGT in the germline V gene. Unmatched junction bases numbered 12, after V lost 6 bases and J lost 10 bases. This CDR3 spans 14 amino acids. This chain's CDR3 is CASRSEETSLEQFF. The CDR3 bases are TGTGCCAGCAGAAGCGAGGAGACTAGCCTCGAGCAGTTCTTC.

The chain has TRBV28 and TRBJ2-4; D could derive from TRBD1 or TRBD2 (5 bases each). The V gene lost 4 bases and the J gene lost 1 base, with 11 bases spanning the gap. The length of the CDR3 is 15 residues. Germline loops: CDR1 MDHEN, CDR2 SYDVKM. CDR3 sequence reads: CASSSGTGAKNIQYF. Written as DNA, the CDR3 is TGTGCCAGCAGTTCCGGGACCGGGGCCAAAAACATTCAGTACTTC.

V and J are TRBV30 and TRBJ1-2; possibly TRBD1 for D (6 bases). The CDR3 covers 14 residues. Trimming took 7 bases from V and 6 from J, leaving 21 bases between them. The germline V gene has CDR1 GTSNPN and CDR2 SVGIG (reference sequence). CDR3 nucleotides: TGTGCCTCACCCGCCTGGGGGGCCCGAGATGGCTACACCTTC. Encoded protein: CASPAWGARDGYTF.

This clone is a singleton in its sample. The chain employs TRBV13 and TRBJ2-7, with TRBD2 matching over 9 bases. From germline, CDR1 is PRHDT and CDR2 FYEKMQ (reference sequence). The CDR3 spans 20 residues. V was clipped by 5 bases and J by 0 bases; unmatched bases: 20. For the CDR3, the DNA is TGTGCCAGCAGCCCACGCCCTCGGACCCTAGCGGGGATCGCCTCCTACGAGCAGTACTTC. Residues: CASSPRPRTLAGIASYEQYF. Full variable domain (outside the CDR3, taken from reference TRBV13 and TRBJ2-7): AAGVIQSPRHLIKEKRETATLKCYPIPRHDTVYWYQQGPGQDPQFLISFYEKMQSDKGSIPDRFSAQQFSDYHSELNMSSLELGDSALYFCASSPRPRTLAGIASYEQYFGPGTRLTVT.